This T cell receptor (beta chain) is drawn from a study of OX40 agonist ivuxolimab in advanced cancers. Generated by immunoSEQ multiplex PCR, the TCRdb table keeps only in-frame clones and is missing some. This table has roughly 60,000 clones, around four fifths appearing once. After removal of 5 bases from V and 7 bases from J, the junction contained 11 bases not matched to a gene. Germline V lookup: CDR1 SGHNT, CDR2 YYREEE (reference sequence). CDR3 length: 14 residues. The chain combines TRBV5-4 with TRBJ2-5, with 7 positions matching TRBD2. The receptor comes from an adult with an advanced solid tumor such as melanoma, head and neck, liver or kidney cancer. Source: CD4+ or CD8+ T cells sorted from blood, taken in a trial of the OX40 agonist ivuxolimab. Here the CDR3 reads CASSQGTTRGTQYF. CDR3 in DNA: TGTGCCAGCAGTCAAGGGACTACAAGAGGGACCCAGTACTTC.